Listed below are T cell receptor beta chains from one sample, sequenced in a study of blood T cell repertoires in COVID-19. TCRdb's copy holds only in-frame clones and misses some; the assay was immunoSEQ multiplex PCR. The sample lists about 380,000 clones, 85% occurring once. Sequenced: peripheral blood. These receptor sequences come from a woman aged 18-29 years with acute or convalescent COVID-19. CDR3s include the opening cysteine and the closing phenylalanine or tryptophan. Each record gives: V gene, clone size, D gene, CDR3 length, J gene, CDR3 protein, CDR3 DNA. The D gene is left open where the match is weak. The size entry is marked missing in some rows and otherwise reads once, few, many or a size class.

v_call: TRBV14; clone_size: .; d_call: TRBD1; cdr3_length: 16; j_call: TRBJ2-3; cdr3_aa: CASSQEDRSRWGTQYF; cdr3_nt: TGTGCCAGCAGCCAAGAGGACAGGTCCAGGTGGGGTACGCAGTATTTT
v_call: TRBV5-1; clone_size: .; d_call: TRBD1; cdr3_length: 14; j_call: TRBJ2-2; cdr3_aa: CATTTGVGTGELFF; cdr3_nt: TGCGCCACCACAACAGGGGTAGGCACCGGGGAGCTGTTTTTT
v_call: TRBV7-2; clone_size: .; d_call: TRBD2; cdr3_length: 16; j_call: TRBJ2-3; cdr3_aa: CASSLELAGLSDTQYF; cdr3_nt: TGTGCCAGCAGCTTAGAACTAGCGGGACTTTCAGATACGCAGTATTTT
v_call: TRBV9; clone_size: .; d_call: TRBD1; cdr3_length: 15; j_call: TRBJ2-1; cdr3_aa: CASSVEDRVAHEQFF; cdr3_nt: TGTGCCAGCAGCGTAGAGGACAGGGTCGCCCATGAGCAGTTCTTC
v_call: TRBV6-5; clone_size: .; d_call: .; cdr3_length: 14; j_call: TRBJ1-1; cdr3_aa: CASSYGQMNTEAFF; cdr3_nt: TGTGCCAGCAGTTACGGGCAGATGAACACTGAAGCTTTCTTT
v_call: TRBV2; clone_size: .; d_call: TRBD1; cdr3_length: 15; j_call: TRBJ2-4; cdr3_aa: CACSGTGSLKNIQYF; cdr3_nt: TGTGCGTGCTCCGGGACAGGGAGTTTGAAAAACATTCAGTACTTC
v_call: TRBV2; clone_size: .; d_call: TRBD1; cdr3_length: 13; j_call: TRBJ2-7; cdr3_aa: CASRRQGAYEQYF; cdr3_nt: TGTGCCAGCCGACGACAGGGGGCCTACGAGCAGTACTTC
v_call: TRBV5-1; clone_size: .; d_call: .; cdr3_length: 12; j_call: TRBJ2-2; cdr3_aa: CASSSRRGELFF; cdr3_nt: TGCGCCAGCAGCTCCAGGCGCGGGGAGCTGTTTTTT
v_call: TRBV6-5; clone_size: .; d_call: .; cdr3_length: 13; j_call: TRBJ1-2; cdr3_aa: CASSYFQLSGYTF; cdr3_nt: TGTGCCAGCAGTTACTTTCAATTAAGCGGCTACACCTTC
v_call: TRBV6-1; clone_size: many; d_call: TRBD1; cdr3_length: 17; j_call: TRBJ1-3; cdr3_aa: CASSEEGNRGQGNTIYF; cdr3_nt: TGTGCCAGCAGTGAAGAGGGAAACAGGGGGCAGGGAAACACCATATATTTT
v_call: TRBV27; clone_size: .; d_call: .; cdr3_length: 15; j_call: TRBJ1-1; cdr3_aa: CASRLQTEFNTEAFF; cdr3_nt: TGTGCCAGCAGATTACAGACGGAGTTTAACACTGAAGCTTTCTTT
v_call: TRBV6-1; clone_size: .; d_call: .; cdr3_length: 16; j_call: TRBJ1-4; cdr3_aa: CASSESIMQDNEKLFF; cdr3_nt: TGTGCCAGCAGTGAATCAATAATGCAGGATAATGAAAAACTGTTTTTT
v_call: TRBV9; clone_size: .; d_call: .; cdr3_length: 15; j_call: TRBJ1-1; cdr3_aa: CASSPITGMNTEAFF; cdr3_nt: TGTGCCAGCAGCCCCATTACAGGGATGAACACTGAAGCTTTCTTT
v_call: TRBV28; clone_size: .; d_call: .; cdr3_length: 15; j_call: TRBJ2-6; cdr3_aa: CASGTGSSGANVLTF; cdr3_nt: TGTGCCAGCGGTACGGGGAGCTCTGGGGCCAACGTCCTGACTTTC
v_call: TRBV6-1; clone_size: .; d_call: .; cdr3_length: 17; j_call: TRBJ1-6; cdr3_aa: CASSEVAVSSYNSPLHF; cdr3_nt: TGTGCCAGCAGTGAAGTTGCCGTCAGCTCCTATAATTCACCCCTCCACTTT
v_call: TRBV6-5; clone_size: .; d_call: TRBD1; cdr3_length: 14; j_call: TRBJ1-2; cdr3_aa: CASRSRQGISGYTF; cdr3_nt: TGTGCCAGCAGGTCTCGACAGGGGATAAGTGGCTACACCTTC
v_call: TRBV5-1; clone_size: .; d_call: TRBD1; cdr3_length: 17; j_call: TRBJ1-3; cdr3_aa: CASSLAGTASSGNTIYF; cdr3_nt: TGCGCCAGCAGCTTGGCCGGGACAGCGAGCTCTGGAAACACCATATATTTT
v_call: TRBV6-5; clone_size: .; d_call: .; cdr3_length: 14; j_call: TRBJ1-2; cdr3_aa: CASRAGETNYGYTF; cdr3_nt: TGTGCCAGCAGGGCCGGGGAGACTAACTATGGCTACACCTTC
v_call: TRBV9; clone_size: .; d_call: TRBD2; cdr3_length: 15; j_call: TRBJ2-5; cdr3_aa: CASSGVAGGPETQYF; cdr3_nt: TGTGCCAGCAGCGGGGTAGCGGGGGGGCCTGAGACCCAGTACTTC
v_call: TRBV19; clone_size: .; d_call: TRBD2; cdr3_length: 17; j_call: TRBJ2-7; cdr3_aa: CASSWRIAGAPSYEQYF; cdr3_nt: TGTGCCAGTAGTTGGAGGATAGCGGGAGCGCCATCCTACGAGCAGTACTTC
v_call: TRBV28; clone_size: .; d_call: TRBD1; cdr3_length: 14; j_call: TRBJ2-1; cdr3_aa: CATRARQGGNEQFF; cdr3_nt: TGTGCCACCCGGGCCAGACAGGGTGGCAATGAGCAGTTCTTC
v_call: TRBV5-6; clone_size: once; d_call: .; cdr3_length: 13; j_call: TRBJ1-4; cdr3_aa: CASSLQVNEKLFF; cdr3_nt: TGTGCCAGCAGCCTACAGGTTAATGAAAAACTGTTTTTT
v_call: TRBV27; clone_size: .; d_call: TRBD1; cdr3_length: 16; j_call: TRBJ2-2; cdr3_aa: CASSSDRGSNTGELFF; cdr3_nt: TGTGCCAGCAGTTCGGACAGGGGATCGAACACCGGGGAGCTGTTTTTT
v_call: TRBV4-1; clone_size: few; d_call: TRBD1; cdr3_length: 20; j_call: TRBJ1-3; cdr3_aa: CASSQDYPTHRQGVGNTIYF; cdr3_nt: TGCGCCAGCAGCCAAGATTATCCCACGCACAGACAGGGAGTAGGAAACACCATATATTTT
v_call: TRBV19; clone_size: .; d_call: .; cdr3_length: 15; j_call: TRBJ1-5; cdr3_aa: CASNQGRQGSDPQHF; cdr3_nt: TGTGCCAGTAATCAAGGGCGGCAGGGTAGTGATCCCCAGCATTTT
v_call: TRBV10-3; clone_size: .; d_call: TRBD1; cdr3_length: 13; j_call: TRBJ1-6; cdr3_aa: CATQGVPFSPLHF; cdr3_nt: TGTGCCACTCAGGGGGTTCCATTTTCACCCCTCCACTTT
v_call: TRBV9; clone_size: .; d_call: TRBD1; cdr3_length: 16; j_call: TRBJ1-2; cdr3_aa: CASSVAVTGGDYGYTF; cdr3_nt: TGTGCCAGCAGCGTAGCAGTGACAGGGGGTGACTATGGCTACACCTTC
v_call: TRBV2; clone_size: .; d_call: TRBD1; cdr3_length: 14; j_call: TRBJ1-5; cdr3_aa: CASSRDRANQPQHF; cdr3_nt: TGTGCCAGCAGCCGTGACAGGGCTAATCAGCCCCAGCATTTT
v_call: TRBV5-6; clone_size: .; d_call: TRBD1; cdr3_length: 16; j_call: TRBJ1-4; cdr3_aa: CASSEGQGATNEKLFF; cdr3_nt: TGTGCCAGCAGCGAGGGACAGGGTGCAACTAATGAAAAACTGTTTTTT
v_call: TRBV5-1; clone_size: .; d_call: .; cdr3_length: 14; j_call: TRBJ1-1; cdr3_aa: CASSLEGGVTEAFF; cdr3_nt: TGCGCCAGCAGCTTGGAAGGGGGAGTCACTGAAGCTTTCTTT
v_call: TRBV19; clone_size: .; d_call: TRBD1; cdr3_length: 15; j_call: TRBJ2-7; cdr3_aa: CASSPDRGLKDEQYF; cdr3_nt: TGTGCCAGTAGTCCGGACAGGGGGCTAAAGGACGAGCAGTACTTC
v_call: TRBV29-1; clone_size: .; d_call: .; cdr3_length: 13; j_call: TRBJ1-1; cdr3_aa: CSVADGGGTEAFF; cdr3_nt: TGCAGCGTTGCCGATGGGGGGGGCACTGAAGCTTTCTTT
v_call: TRBV15; clone_size: .; d_call: .; cdr3_length: 18; j_call: TRBJ1-5; cdr3_aa: CATSYEAEDQLPNQPQHF; cdr3_nt: TGTGCCACCAGCTACGAGGCGGAGGACCAACTTCCCAATCAGCCCCAGCATTTT
v_call: TRBV11-3; clone_size: once; d_call: .; cdr3_length: 9; j_call: TRBJ1-6; cdr3_aa: CASSLRRHF; cdr3_nt: TGTGCCAGCAGCTTACGCAGACACTTT
v_call: TRBV2; clone_size: .; d_call: .; cdr3_length: 11; j_call: TRBJ2-5; cdr3_aa: CASSETGTQYF; cdr3_nt: TGTGCCAGCAGCGAGACGGGGACCCAGTACTTC
v_call: TRBV5-5; clone_size: .; d_call: TRBD1; cdr3_length: 18; j_call: TRBJ2-2; cdr3_aa: CASSASLRQGAFTGELFF; cdr3_nt: TGTGCCAGCAGCGCCAGCCTACGACAGGGGGCATTCACCGGGGAGCTGTTTTTT
v_call: TRBV10-2; clone_size: .; d_call: .; cdr3_length: 13; j_call: TRBJ1-2; cdr3_aa: CASSDQNAYGYTF; cdr3_nt: TGCGCCAGCAGTGACCAGAATGCATATGGCTACACCTTC
v_call: TRBV5-6; clone_size: once; d_call: TRBD2; cdr3_length: 15; j_call: TRBJ2-1; cdr3_aa: CASSLGLAGDKRQFF; cdr3_nt: TGTGCCAGCAGCTTGGGACTAGCGGGAGATAAACGGCAGTTCTTC
v_call: TRBV15; clone_size: once; d_call: .; cdr3_length: 13; j_call: TRBJ1-2; cdr3_aa: CATSRDRAAGYTF; cdr3_nt: TGTGCCACCAGCAGAGACAGGGCGGCGGGCTACACCTTC
v_call: TRBV19; clone_size: .; d_call: .; cdr3_length: 15; j_call: TRBJ1-1; cdr3_aa: CATTGRGGANTEAFF; cdr3_nt: TGTGCCACCACCGGAAGGGGGGGTGCGAACACTGAAGCTTTCTTT
v_call: TRBV15; clone_size: .; d_call: .; cdr3_length: 11; j_call: TRBJ1-1; cdr3_aa: CATSPGWGAFF; cdr3_nt: TGTGCCACCAGCCCAGGGTGGGGAGCTTTCTTT
v_call: TRBV2; clone_size: few; d_call: TRBD1; cdr3_length: 14; j_call: TRBJ1-4; cdr3_aa: CASSGTGLNEKLFF; cdr3_nt: TGTGCCAGCAGTGGGACAGGACTTAATGAAAAACTGTTTTTT
v_call: TRBV5-8; clone_size: .; d_call: .; cdr3_length: 18; j_call: TRBJ2-3; cdr3_aa: CASSLGETAKSSTDTQYF; cdr3_nt: TGTGCCAGCAGCTTGGGGGAGACGGCTAAATCTAGCACAGATACGCAGTATTTT
v_call: TRBV25-1; clone_size: .; d_call: TRBD1; cdr3_length: 16; j_call: TRBJ2-2; cdr3_aa: CASSERTGWNTGELFF; cdr3_nt: TGTGCCAGCAGTGAGAGGACAGGGTGGAACACCGGGGAGCTGTTTTTT
v_call: TRBV28; clone_size: .; d_call: TRBD2; cdr3_length: 14; j_call: TRBJ2-3; cdr3_aa: CASSTSGATDTQYF; cdr3_nt: TGTGCCAGCAGTACTAGCGGGGCCACAGATACGCAGTATTTT